The clone carrying this TCR beta chain was seen once. This sample was included in a study of Ad26.COV2.S vaccination and SARS-CoV-2 variants. The overall study: Ad26.COV2.S shots went into the muscle once or twice, 56 days apart.

Using immunoSEQ multiplex PCR, the repertoire was profiled, and TCRdb retains in-frame clones only, with some absent. The profile covers about 500,000 clones, with 80% to 90% appearing a single time and 1.7% taken by the ten largest. Treatment specified: around 19 received Ad26.COV2.S at low or high dose, single or two shots; about five received placebo; per-sample allocation not given. Day 63 after the first vaccine or placebo injection was the time point for sampling. The donor's status was that of an adult aged 18-55 years in Boston. Expressing Wuhan-strain SARS-CoV-2 spike, an Ad26 vector served as the vaccine. The specimen comprised peripheral blood, sampled in a trial of Ad26.COV2.S vaccine versus placebo. The sequence came from a person between 18 and 60 years old who received the Ad26.COV2.S COVID-19 vaccine or a placebo.

The CDR3 region is CASSRRGGKRPSSYNEQFF. CDR3 coding DNA: TGTGCCAGCAGTAGACGAGGGGGGAAGCGCCCGAGCTCCTACAATGAGCAGTTCTTC. The chain uses TRBV2 and TRBJ2-1; D tentatively fits TRBD1 or TRBD2 (6 bases each). Germline V CDR1 and CDR2: SNHLY, FYNNEI. The CDR3 is 19 residues long. Deletions cut 5 bases from V and 0 bases from J, with 23 bases between.